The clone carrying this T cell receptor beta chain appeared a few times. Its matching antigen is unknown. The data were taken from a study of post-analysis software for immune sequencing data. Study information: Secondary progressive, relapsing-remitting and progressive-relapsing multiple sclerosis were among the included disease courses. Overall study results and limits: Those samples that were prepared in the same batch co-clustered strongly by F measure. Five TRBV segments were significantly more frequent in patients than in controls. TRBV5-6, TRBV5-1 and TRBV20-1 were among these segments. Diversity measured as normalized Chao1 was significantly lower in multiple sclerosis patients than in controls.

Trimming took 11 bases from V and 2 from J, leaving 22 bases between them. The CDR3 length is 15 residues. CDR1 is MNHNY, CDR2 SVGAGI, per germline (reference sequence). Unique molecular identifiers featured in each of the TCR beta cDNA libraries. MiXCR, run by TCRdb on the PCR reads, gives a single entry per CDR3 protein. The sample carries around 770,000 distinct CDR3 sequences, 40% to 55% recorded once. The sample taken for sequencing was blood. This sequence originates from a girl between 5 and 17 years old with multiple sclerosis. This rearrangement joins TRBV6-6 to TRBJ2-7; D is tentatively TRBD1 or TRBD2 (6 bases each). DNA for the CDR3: TGTGCCTCCAAAAGGGGAGGAGAGGGGGCCTACGAGCAGTACTTC. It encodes CASKRGGEGAYEQYF.